Following are 15 T cell receptor beta chains from one sample sequenced in a study of T cell clonotyping in hematopoietic cell transplantation. This sample's time point: recipient sample about 28 days before transplant, after cytoreduction. Profiled with immunoSEQ multiplex PCR; TCRdb holds only in-frame clones, not every one. The data show 25,000 to 30,000 clones, with approximately 94% seen just once and approximately 2.1% held by the top ten. Sequenced here: peripheral blood mononuclear cells, sampled before stem cell transplant. Source of these receptors: a man aged 50 to 59 with acute myeloid leukemia. Some clones in this sample may be carry-over from other donors' samples.

V and J are TRBV7-8 and TRBJ1-1; 7 nucleotides match TRBD1. CDR3 length: 14 residues. Germline loops: CDR1 SGHVS, CDR2 FQNEAQ. V shed 1 base, J shed 4 bases, and the junction held 3 bases outside the gene matches. CDR3 sequence (DNA): TGTGCCAGCAGCTTAGTTCAGGGGGGCACTGAAGCTTTCTTT. Translated, it gives CASSLVQGGTEAFF.

Only one count was recorded for this clone. The chain carries TRBV15 and TRBJ2-3, with 11 bases lining up with TRBD2. The CDR3 extends over 16 amino acids. Germline CDR1 and CDR2: LNHNV and YYDKDF (reference sequence). After removal of 0 bases from V and 2 bases from J, the junction contained 1 base not matched to a gene. In DNA, the CDR3 is TGTGCCACCAGCAGAGAACTAGCGGGGGTCACAGATACGCAGTATTTT. Protein: CATSRELAGVTDTQYF.

The chain joins TRBV2 to TRBJ2-5; D may be TRBD2 (6 bases). Trimming shortened V by 7 bases and J by 5 bases, and 14 bases separated the two germline ends. The germline gives CDR1 SNHLY, CDR2 FYNNEI. The CDR3 runs 13 residues. CDR3 nucleotide sequence: TGTGCCAGCAACCATTGGGAGGACGAGACCCAGTACTTC. Protein: CASNHWEDETQYF.

J is TRBJ2-1 and V is TRBV9; 14 positions match TRBD2. V was pared by 0 bases and J by 7 bases, with 6 bases of the junction left unmatched. The CDR3 consists of 17 residues. Germline CDR1 is SGDLS and CDR2 is YYNGEE. CDR3 DNA: TGTGCCAGCAGCGTAGGACTAGCGGGAGGGGCTAGGAATGAGCAGTTCTTC. It codes for CASSVGLAGGARNEQFF.

The chain combines TRBV5-6 with TRBJ1-1; D ambiguous. Germline CDR1 SGHDT, CDR2 YYEEEE. Trimming left V 4 bases short and J 0 bases short, with 13 bases between. The CDR3 totals 15 residues. CDR3 sequence: CASSTRSYMNTEAFF. CDR3 bases: TGTGCCAGCAGCACACGGTCTTACATGAACACTGAAGCTTTCTTT. Full variable domain (missing parts from reference TRBV5-6 and TRBJ1-1): DAGVTQSPTHLIKTRGQQVTLRCSPKSGHDTVSWYQQALGQGPQFIFQYYEEEERQRGNFPDRFSGHQFPNYSSELNVNALLLGDSALYLCASSTRSYMNTEAFFGQGTRLTVV.

The chain employs TRBV7-2 and TRBJ2-1, with D perhaps matching TRBD2 (5 bases). V shed 2 bases and J shed 6 bases, with 11 bases lying between them. The CDR3 loop spans 14 amino acids. Germline CDR1 is SGHTA and CDR2 is FQGNSA. The CDR3 reads CASSLNWRSNEQFF. In DNA form, the CDR3 reads TGTGCCAGCAGCTTAAATTGGAGGTCCAATGAGCAGTTCTTC.

The J gene is TRBJ1-5, the V gene TRBV19, with 9 bases matching TRBD1. The CDR3 contains 19 residues. Losses at the gene ends were 6 bases for V and 2 bases for J; bases not matched to a gene: 17. Looked up from germline, CDR1 is LNHDA and CDR2 is SQIVND (reference sequence). The CDR3 DNA follows: TGTGCCAGTAGACATATTCGGGACAGGGAACGATTAGGCAATCAGCCCCAGCATTTT. It codes for CASRHIRDRERLGNQPQHF. Full variable domain (outside the CDR3, taken from reference TRBV19 and TRBJ1-5): DGGITQSPKYLFRKEGQNVTLSCEQNLNHDAMYWYRQDPGQGLRLIYYSQIVNDFQKGDIAEGYSVSREKKESFPLTVTSAQKNPTAFYLCASRHIRDRERLGNQPQHFGDGTRLSIL.

This clone was observed a handful of times. This chain joins TRBV5-1 and TRBJ1-1, with unresolved D. V was cut by 3 bases and J by 1 base, with 10 bases left in between. The CDR3 sequence is 14 residues long. Germline CDR1 and CDR2: SGHRS and YFSETQ. CDR3 sequence: CASSSFATNTEAFF. As DNA, the CDR3 is TGCGCCAGCAGCTCCTTCGCCACGAACACTGAAGCTTTCTTT.

Only one count was recorded for this clone. The V gene is TRBV9, the J gene TRBJ2-1, with 9 bases that match TRBD2. The CDR3 length is 15 residues. CDR1 and CDR2 (germline): SGDLS, YYNGEE. V trimming: 2 bases; J trimming: 0 bases; junction bases outside the gene matches: 0. CDR3 nucleotide sequence: TGTGCCAGCAGCGTTAGCGGGAGCTCCTACAATGAGCAGTTCTTC. This codes for CASSVSGSSYNEQFF.

The chain joins TRBV9 to TRBJ1-1, with D unresolved. The CDR3 has 14 residues. Looked up from germline, CDR1 is SGDLS and CDR2 is YYNGEE. Deletions cut 0 bases from V and 7 bases from J, with 13 bases between. This chain's CDR3 is CASSVGPFGGEAFF. The CDR3 nucleotides are TGTGCCAGCAGCGTAGGTCCCTTTGGTGGTGAAGCTTTCTTT.

CDR3 in amino acids: CASSDSGYSYNEQFF. Here the CDR3 DNA reads TGTGCCAGTAGTGACAGCGGGTACTCCTACAATGAGCAGTTCTTC. The chain uses TRBV19 and TRBJ2-1; perhaps TRBD2 as D (6 bases). The CDR3 is 15 residues long. Trimming stripped 5 bases from V and 0 bases from J, with 11 bases between. Germline values: CDR1 LNHDA, CDR2 SQIVND (reference sequence).

The genes are TRBV28 and TRBJ2-1; maybe TRBD2 (6 bases). The CDR3 is made up of 14 amino acids. Trimming removed 9 bases at V and 4 bases at J, with 16 bases between. Germline values: CDR1 MDHEN, CDR2 SYDVKM. CDR3 nucleotide sequence: TGTGCCAGTTGTCACCGGGGGACGTACAATGAGCAGTTCTTC. Residues: CASCHRGTYNEQFF. Full variable domain (remainder filled in from reference TRBV28 and TRBJ2-1): DVKVTQSSRYLVKRTGEKVFLECVQDMDHENMFWYRQDPGLGLRLIYFSYDVKMKEKGDIPEGYSVSREKKERFSLILESASTNQTSMYLCASCHRGTYNEQFFGPGTRLTVL.

The chain joins TRBV30 to TRBJ2-2; no reliable D call. V dropped 5 bases and J dropped 0 bases, with 19 bases sitting between them. The CDR3 is made up of 17 amino acids. The V gene's germline CDR1 is GTSNPN and CDR2 SVGIG (reference sequence). The CDR3 protein is CAWGEGLTIANTGELFF. CDR3 nucleotides: TGTGCCTGGGGGGAAGGCCTGACAATCGCGAACACCGGGGAGCTGTTTTTT.

The chain uses TRBV15 and TRBJ1-5, with no clear D. The germline gives CDR1 LNHNV, CDR2 YYDKDF (reference sequence). The germline V and J ends were trimmed by 0 bases and 10 bases, with 10 bases remaining between them. The CDR3 runs 13 residues. CDR3 in DNA: TGTGCCACCAGCAGAGATCTTGGGGTTCCCCAGCATTTT. It is translated as CATSRDLGVPQHF.

V is TRBV5-1 and J is TRBJ2-1; D gene unclear. The CDR3 has 14 residues. Germline CDR1 SGHRS, CDR2 YFSETQ. Between the trimmed V and J ends, which lost 4 bases and 7 bases, there was a span of 15 bases. CDR3 bases: TGCGCCAGCAGCCCTCGCATTACAGAGAATGAGCAGTTCTTC. This codes for CASSPRITENEQFF.